This T cell receptor beta chain was recovered during a study of vaccination and CD4 T cells after COVID-19. In regard to this clonotype: What it binds is not known.

Cultured CD4+ T cell DNA underwent sequencing with the Oncomine TCR Beta short-read assay. TCRdb re-derived calls from the PCR reads in MiXCR, one entry per CDR3 protein. The top ten hold nearly 10% of the sample, which has about 15,000 distinct CDR3 sequences, 65% to 85% seen once. Germline V gives CDR1 MNHNS, CDR2 SASEGT. Trimming took off 3 bases at V and 1 base at J, with 6 bases between the two ends. This CDR3 contains 13 residues. Sample treatment: roughly 10-day PBMC culture with coronavirus spike peptide pools or control peptides (ViraFEST assay). ViraFEST used peptide pools to expand antigen-specific T cells before TCR sequencing. About 1.8 million PBMCs per well were cultured with approximately 9.8 IU/ml IL-2 and 7.5 to 10 ug/ml peptide pools.

This TCR was recovered from a human donor who received a COVID-19 vaccine. Sequenced material: CD4+ T cells from blood, cultured in vitro, taken after SARS-CoV-2 vaccination. The rearrangement links TRBV6-1 to TRBJ1-1; perhaps TRBD1 as D (6 bases). CDR3 region: CASSDRGNTEAFF. The CDR3, as DNA: TGTGCCAGCAGTGACAGGGGGAACACTGAAGCTTTCTTT.